Described below is a single T cell receptor beta chain sequence and its context. V lost 4 bases to trimming and J lost 4 bases; unmatched junction nucleotides: 11. Germline CDR1 reads SGHRS; CDR2 reads YFSETQ. This CDR3 is built from 16 residues. This specimen belongs to a study of cytomegalovirus exposure and HLA in healthy donors. As for the study in general: Researchers previously reported finding 117 million unique TCR beta sequences from 170 million or so T cells.

A multiplex PCR was run with 60 Vbeta primers and 13 Jbeta primers. The table came from immunoSEQ multiplex PCR; TCRdb's copy has only in-frame clones and leaves some out. The table shows around 100,000 clones, with approximately 70% occurring only once. The sample taken for sequencing was PBMCs. The receptor was derived from a man younger than 40 in good health and CMV-seropositive. The chain carries TRBV5-1 and TRBJ2-3; 8 bases fit TRBD2. The CDR3 sequence is CASSQESGSMSDTQYF. The CDR3 DNA sequence: TGCGCCAGCAGCCAAGAAAGCGGGAGTATGTCAGATACGCAGTATTTT.